A single sample is the source of the 15 T cell receptor beta chains below, sequenced in a study of OX40 agonist ivuxolimab in advanced cancers. TCRdb keeps only in-frame clones here, not all; method: immunoSEQ multiplex PCR. The table records fewer than 80,000 clones, 85% of them present only once. Sequencing used CD4+ or CD8+ T cells sorted from blood, obtained in a trial of the OX40 agonist ivuxolimab. Every receptor here comes from an adult with an advanced solid tumor such as melanoma, head and neck, liver or kidney cancer.

V gene TRBV6-1 combines with J gene TRBJ2-1; weak D call: TRBD1 (6 bases). CDR1 and CDR2 (germline): MNHNS, SASEGT. V was clipped by 4 bases and J by 5 bases, with 9 bases between them. CDR3 length: 13 amino acids. The CDR3 nucleotides read TGTGCCAGCAGTGGACAGGCCGACAATGAGCAGTTCTTC. Its translation is CASSGQADNEQFF.

The chain joins TRBV6-1 to TRBJ2-7, with 11 bases lining up with TRBD2. Per germline, CDR1 MNHNS and CDR2 SASEGT. V trimming: 0 bases; J trimming: 12 bases; junction bases outside the gene matches: 4. The CDR3 spans 13 residues. The CDR3: CASSEAIGTSGYF. CDR3 sequence (DNA): TGTGCCAGCAGTGAAGCGATCGGGACTAGCGGGTACTTC.

This chain links TRBV5-5 with TRBJ1-5, with D uncertain. Germline CDR1 SGHKS, CDR2 YYEKEE (reference sequence). V was trimmed by 3 bases and J by 0 bases, leaving 10 bases between them. CDR3 length equals 15 residues. The CDR3 DNA is TGTGCCAGCAGCTCCCTCTCGCATAGCAATCAGCCCCAGCATTTT. Translation gives CASSSLSHSNQPQHF.

V is TRBV15 and J is TRBJ2-7; TRBD1 might be the D (5 bases). V gave up 4 bases and J gave up 0 bases, with 10 bases separating them. The CDR3 totals 14 residues. Per the germline V gene, CDR1 is LNHNV and CDR2 is YYDKDF (reference sequence). The CDR3 protein is CATSNSGFSYEQYF. CDR3 DNA: TGTGCCACCAGCAACTCAGGGTTCTCCTACGAGCAGTACTTC.

The table lists this clone with a count of one. This chain uses TRBV10-3 with TRBJ1-1; a possible D gene is TRBD1 (6 bases). Trimming removed 3 bases at V and 1 base at J, with 15 bases between. The CDR3 has 16 residues. Germline V lookup: CDR1 ENHRY, CDR2 SYGVKD. The DNA for the CDR3 is TGTGCCATCAGTGATGGAGGGGGAAGTTGGAACACTGAAGCTTTCTTT. It codes for CAISDGGGSWNTEAFF.

The V and J genes are TRBV20-1 and TRBJ1-4; the D gene is possibly TRBD1 (6 bases). In germline, CDR1 is DFQATT, CDR2 SNEGSKA (reference sequence). Trimming removed 6 bases from V and 11 bases from J, with 13 bases in between. CDR3 length: 11 residues. The CDR3 DNA is TGCAGTGCAACCGGGACACAGAAACTGTTTTTT. It encodes CSATGTQKLFF.

This clone was detected once. The gene calls are TRBV19 and TRBJ2-2; TRBD2 matches 7 bases. The CDR3 spans 14 residues. The germline V gene has CDR1 LNHDA and CDR2 SQIVND (reference sequence). V was clipped by 5 bases and J by 7 bases; unmatched bases: 7. The CDR3 loop reads CASSRREFLGELFF. CDR3 in DNA: TGTGCCAGTAGTCGGCGGGAGTTTCTCGGGGAGCTGTTTTTT.

The chain carries TRBV9 and TRBJ1-6, with D uncertain. The CDR3 covers 16 residues. CDR1 and CDR2 from the germline V gene are SGDLS and YYNGEE. V lost 3 bases, J lost 0 bases, and 10 bases lay in between. Written as DNA, the CDR3 is TGTGCCAGCAGCGCTTACTCTCCCTCCTATAATTCACCCCTCCACTTT. Encoded protein: CASSAYSPSYNSPLHF.

CDR3 nucleotides: TGTGCCAGCAGCCATACTAGCGGGAGTAACACCGGGGAGCTGTTTTTT. It yields the protein CASSHTSGSNTGELFF. V is TRBV4-2 and J is TRBJ2-2; 11 nucleotides match TRBD2. Germline values: CDR1 LGHNA, CDR2 YNFKEQ. CDR3 length: 16 amino acids. After removal of 3 bases from V and 2 bases from J, the junction contained 2 bases not matched to a gene.

This clone is a singleton in its sample. The chain carries TRBV13 and TRBJ2-1; D call uncertain. Germline CDR1 is PRHDT and CDR2 is FYEKMQ (reference sequence). CDR3 length equals 16 residues. With 6 bases removed from V and 4 bases from J, the gap between germline ends came to 19 bases. CDR3 region: CASRDTAQIRYNEQFF. CDR3 coding DNA: TGTGCCAGCAGAGACACGGCTCAAATTAGATACAATGAGCAGTTCTTC.

The chain is built from TRBV20-1 and TRBJ1-1; D possibly corresponds to TRBD1 (5 bases). Germline lookup yields CDR1 DFQATT and CDR2 SNEGSKA (reference sequence). This CDR3 comprises 11 residues. CDR3 region: CVHRDSTEAFF. The CDR3, as DNA: TGCGTCCACAGAGACAGCACTGAAGCTTTCTTT.

The chain recombines TRBV5-1 with TRBJ2-7; 7 nucleotides agree with TRBD1. Germline V gives CDR1 SGHRS, CDR2 YFSETQ. The CDR3 totals 17 residues. The J segment lost 2 bases and the V segment lost 3 bases, leaving 14 bases of the junction unmatched. The CDR3: CASSSDPGTGVAYEQYF. CDR3 DNA sequence: TGCGCCAGCAGCTCGGATCCCGGCACAGGGGTAGCCTACGAGCAGTACTTC.

The gene calls are TRBV7-7 and TRBJ2-7; 8 bases are shared with TRBD1. Looked up from germline, CDR1 is SSHAT and CDR2 is FNYEAQ (reference sequence). V was pared by 5 bases and J by 5 bases, with 11 bases of the junction left unmatched. This CDR3 region has 15 residues. The CDR3 sequence: CASSPVDRGEHEQYF. As DNA, the CDR3 is TGTGCCAGCAGCCCGGTCGACAGGGGTGAGCACGAGCAGTACTTC.

V and J are TRBV19 and TRBJ2-5; 9 bases are a match to TRBD2. The DNA matches TRBJ2-7 better at its end, which makes the J call doubtful. CDR3 length: 14 amino acids. Germline V lookup: CDR1 LNHDA, CDR2 SQIVND (reference sequence). The CDR3 spells CASSALAGFDEQYF. The CDR3 DNA follows: TGTGCCAGTAGTGCCCTAGCGGGATTCGACGAGCAGTACTTC.

The rearrangement links TRBV27 to TRBJ1-5; D not certain. The CDR3 has 16 amino acids. V was clipped by 5 bases and J by 6 bases, with 20 bases between them. Germline values: CDR1 MNHEY, CDR2 SMNVEV (reference sequence). The chain's CDR3 is CASSPSVPGYGQPQHF. The CDR3 nucleotides are TGTGCCAGCAGTCCATCGGTCCCCGGGTACGGTCAGCCCCAGCATTTT.